The present TCR beta chain was sequenced within a study of identical twins. With respect to this clonotype: Its cognate antigen is unknown.

TCRdb ran MiXCR on the 5' RACE reads and lists one entry per CDR3 protein. The data show 570,000 or so distinct CDR3 sequences, more than 9% seen once. General study points: For monozygotic twins, models underestimated out-of-frame TCR alpha sharing.

The same specimen was also included in a second study, on yellow fever vaccine responses in identical twins.

Sequenced: PBMCs. The source of this sequence is a woman aged 18-29 years in good health.

The CDR3 nucleotides read TGTGCCAGCAGCTTGGCAGTAAATGAGCAGTTCTTC. Amino acid sequence: CASSLAVNEQFF. The V call is TRBV7-8, the J call TRBJ2-1, with D unclear. The CDR3 runs to 12 residues. Per the germline V gene, CDR1 is SGHVS and CDR2 is FQNEAQ. Trimming removed 3 bases from V and 7 bases from J, with 7 bases in between. Full variable domain (missing parts from reference TRBV7-8 and TRBJ2-1): GAGVSQSPRYKVAKRGQDVALRCDPISGHVSLFWYQQALGQGPEFLTYFQNEAQLDKSGLPSDRFFAERPEGSVSTLKIQRTQQEDSAVYLCASSLAVNEQFFGPGTRLTVL.